This T cell receptor beta chain was identified in a study of vaccination effects on CD4 cells after COVID-19 (dated by TCRdb to 2022 to 2024). With respect to the entire study: To identify antigen-specific CD4+ T cell clonotypes by their expansion, the ViraFEST assay first stimulated PBMC with viral peptide pools and then applied TCR sequencing. In both COVID-19 convalescent patients and infection-naive vaccine recipients, the study compared SARS-CoV-2 spike-specific CD4+ TCR repertoires from before mRNA vaccination with those from after it. A total of 9 to 11 COVID-19 convalescent patients and several SARS-CoV-2-naive healthy vaccine recipients were included in the full study. Cultures from other donors in the study were sequenced using the Oncomine TCR Beta short-read assay on an Illumina iSeq 100. Post-vaccine samples across the study were collected a median of 72 days after the second dose, with a range of 14 to 241. Approximately 2 million PBMC per well were cultured with around 10 ug/ml peptides in IMDM containing approximately 4.7% human AB serum, 10 IU/ml IL-2 and gentamicin.

V and J lose 0 bases and 7 bases, and a span of 9 bases separates them. The CDR3 contains 13 residues, cysteine and phenylalanine counted. Only the CDR3 part of the read is kept: 39 bases, read in frame from the first base. Via the germline V gene, CDR1 is ENHRY and CDR2 SYGVKD. After roughly 11 days of culture, CD4+ T cells were isolated with the EasySep CD4+ T cell isolation kit. Each participant got two doses of an mRNA SARS-CoV-2 vaccine, either BNT162b2 or mRNA-1273. None of the healthy vaccine recipients had a prior SARS-CoV-2 infection, which was confirmed by nucleocapsid antibody tests that came back negative both before and after vaccination. On days 3 and 7, half of the culture medium was replaced with fresh IL-2-containing medium. Unless noted otherwise, every peptide stimulation condition was grown in triplicate wells. PBMC were separated from whole blood using Ficoll-Paque Plus gradient centrifugation and were then either cryopreserved at -140C or used fresh. The QIAamp micro DNA kit was used to extract genomic DNA from the cultured CD4+ T cells.

A remark on this clone: Its cognate antigen has yet to be identified. No base-level quality is on record; no much larger clone is a single base apart.

The paper's findings and limits, for the study overall: Among healthy vaccine recipients, nearly all vaccine-induced clones were SARS-CoV-2 mono-reactive, and only 1 of 255 was cross-reactive with common cold coronaviruses. Clones induced by infection and clones induced by vaccination both contracted markedly at late timepoints after vaccination, which fits with T cell responses waning over time. Only a small number of convalescent patients were included, and no early post-infection timepoints were available, which limited the study.

Preparation of the library involved the immunoSEQ multiplex PCR assay. TCR beta CDR3 sequencing was performed on DNA from the cultured, isolated CD4+ T cells. The original methods were these. Non-productive TCR sequences were discarded, and reads were trimmed to the CDR3 region, with only CDR3s of 7 or more amino acids retained. Antigen-specific clonotypes were identified using the MANAFEST web app by comparison of expansion in peptide wells against reference cultures. To count as positive, a clone had to show expansion at FDR<0.05 compared with the reference and with all other wells, an odds ratio above 5, and a frequency above 0.1% in two replicate wells. A clonotype was defined as cross-reactive if the clonotype was significantly expanded both in SARS-CoV-2 spike wells and in at least one common cold coronavirus spike condition. Levenshtein distance calculated with the stringdist R package was used to assess CDR3 similarity, and unrooted trees were constructed with ape in R 3.6.1. In its TCRdb copy, this immuneACCESS table keeps in-frame sequences only and misses some clones. Where compared with another copy, unresolved V genes explain less than half of these, and the others have no known cause. That table is the source of V, J and clone size, and D and trimming were worked out from the DNA. The sample table lists fewer than 35,000 clones, 74% of them with a count of one. The ten biggest clones cover about 16% of the sample.

Sample: CD4+ T cells from PBMCs cultured without peptide, taken after COVID-19 vaccination. The chain couples TRBV10-3 to TRBJ1-1, with the D segment identity uncertain. The sequence came from a human donor who received a COVID-19 vaccine. The DNA sequence follows: TGTGCCATCAGTGAGTCGACTAGTAGTGAAGCTTTCTTT. The resulting protein is CAISESTSSEAFF.